A selection of T cell receptor beta chains follows, all from one sample in a study of blood T cell repertoires in COVID-19. Profiled with immunoSEQ multiplex PCR; TCRdb holds only in-frame clones, not every one. In the table there are around 280,000 clones, roughly nine tenths of which are singletons. The sample comprised peripheral blood. These receptor sequences come from a woman between 45 and 60 years old who had recovered from COVID-19. The CDR3 runs from the conserved cysteine through the conserved F or W. The size entry is marked missing in some rows and otherwise reads once, few, many or a size class.

clone_size: once; v_call: TRBV14; j_call: TRBJ1-2; cdr3_aa: CASSPIPSGYTF
clone_size: few; v_call: TRBV21-1; j_call: TRBJ1-5; cdr3_aa: CASSNLTGGGQPQHF
clone_size: -; v_call: TRBV7-2; j_call: TRBJ1-6; cdr3_aa: CALRVGQGNSPLHF
clone_size: -; v_call: TRBV5-5; j_call: TRBJ1-5; cdr3_aa: CASSSISGGGGNQPQHF
clone_size: -; v_call: TRBV19; j_call: TRBJ1-5; cdr3_aa: CASSISGNSNQPQHF
clone_size: -; v_call: TRBV5-1; j_call: TRBJ2-1; cdr3_aa: CASSLVGRTYNEQFF
clone_size: -; v_call: TRBV11-2; j_call: TRBJ1-1; cdr3_aa: CASSLRSGMAEAFF
clone_size: -; v_call: TRBV18; j_call: TRBJ1-3; cdr3_aa: CASSQGQISGNTIYF
clone_size: -; v_call: TRBV6-2/TRBV6-3; j_call: TRBJ2-1; cdr3_aa: CASSYGGGYYNEQFF
clone_size: -; v_call: TRBV7-2; j_call: TRBJ1-2; cdr3_aa: CASSLITGGYYGYTF
clone_size: -; v_call: TRBV6-5; j_call: TRBJ1-2; cdr3_aa: CASSSPGGPNYGYTF
clone_size: few; v_call: TRBV19; j_call: TRBJ2-6; cdr3_aa: CASRGARRAGANVLTF
clone_size: -; v_call: TRBV9; j_call: TRBJ1-1; cdr3_aa: CASSPQRRNTEAFF
clone_size: few; v_call: TRBV11-3; j_call: TRBJ2-2; cdr3_aa: CASSEGEGPGELFF
clone_size: -; v_call: TRBV7-2; j_call: TRBJ2-7; cdr3_aa: CASNYQGPSYEQYF
clone_size: -; v_call: TRBV15; j_call: TRBJ1-1; cdr3_aa: CATSRGRVNTEAFF
clone_size: once; v_call: TRBV6-2/TRBV6-3; j_call: TRBJ1-2; cdr3_aa: CASSPTIGPNYGYTF
clone_size: -; v_call: TRBV29-1; j_call: TRBJ1-5; cdr3_aa: CSVKTGGDNQPQHF
clone_size: once; v_call: TRBV6-5; j_call: TRBJ2-5; cdr3_aa: CASSRSGVEETQYF
clone_size: -; v_call: TRBV6-1; j_call: TRBJ2-2; cdr3_aa: CASSAFVVTGNTGELFF
clone_size: -; v_call: TRBV6-6; j_call: TRBJ1-2; cdr3_aa: CASSYSGQGFYGYTF
clone_size: -; v_call: TRBV11-3; j_call: TRBJ1-1; cdr3_aa: CASSLRGRNTEAFF
clone_size: -; v_call: TRBV7-3; j_call: TRBJ2-3; cdr3_aa: CASSFPRMRPTDTQYF
clone_size: -; v_call: TRBV5-1; j_call: TRBJ2-1; cdr3_aa: CASSRGTPLSSYNEQFF
clone_size: -; v_call: TRBV7-6; j_call: TRBJ1-1; cdr3_aa: CASSLGRENTEAFF
clone_size: -; v_call: TRBV30; j_call: TRBJ2-1; cdr3_aa: CAVRPRGATNEQFF
clone_size: -; v_call: TRBV4-1; j_call: TRBJ1-1; cdr3_aa: CASSHNTGTAEAFF
clone_size: -; v_call: TRBV13; j_call: TRBJ1-2; cdr3_aa: CASSRIRGGNYGYTF
clone_size: once; v_call: TRBV6-5; j_call: TRBJ2-2; cdr3_aa: CASKGGSLTGELFF
clone_size: few; v_call: TRBV7-9; j_call: TRBJ1-4; cdr3_aa: CASARGPLGEKLFF
clone_size: -; v_call: TRBV27; j_call: TRBJ2-1; cdr3_aa: CASSPRLLAGVLNEQFF
clone_size: -; v_call: TRBV5-1; j_call: TRBJ2-5; cdr3_aa: CASSSPLAGGLTGTQYF
clone_size: few; v_call: TRBV4-3; j_call: TRBJ2-1; cdr3_aa: CASSLTSPSYNEQFF
clone_size: -; v_call: TRBV7-2; j_call: TRBJ1-2; cdr3_aa: CASSLSGAGTNYGYTF
clone_size: -; v_call: TRBV9; j_call: TRBJ1-2; cdr3_aa: CASTRGEVGYTF
clone_size: -; v_call: TRBV4-2; j_call: TRBJ2-7; cdr3_aa: CASSPSAAEAYEQYF
clone_size: once; v_call: TRBV29-1; j_call: TRBJ2-7; cdr3_aa: CSVGRSGTGVEQYF
clone_size: -; v_call: TRBV7-2; j_call: TRBJ1-6; cdr3_aa: CASSTGLSVSPLHF
clone_size: few; v_call: TRBV5-1; j_call: TRBJ2-7; cdr3_aa: CASSPGLRLTVYEQYF
clone_size: -; v_call: TRBV19; j_call: TRBJ1-2; cdr3_aa: CASSIRQAWYYGYTF
clone_size: -; v_call: TRBV19; j_call: TRBJ1-1; cdr3_aa: CASRTRTGGNTEAFF
clone_size: -; v_call: TRBV6-4; j_call: TRBJ2-2; cdr3_aa: CASGWTGANTGELFF
clone_size: -; v_call: TRBV7-9; j_call: TRBJ1-1; cdr3_aa: CASSPGTGGMNTEAFF
clone_size: -; v_call: TRBV30; j_call: TRBJ2-4; cdr3_aa: CAWSVASSVMYNIQYF
clone_size: -; v_call: TRBV5-5; j_call: TRBJ1-2; cdr3_aa: CASSLSGGNGYTF
clone_size: -; v_call: TRBV30; j_call: TRBJ1-2; cdr3_aa: CAWSPLAAGDYGYTF
clone_size: -; v_call: TRBV30; j_call: TRBJ2-7; cdr3_aa: CASTRDRDSYEQYF
clone_size: once; v_call: TRBV5-1; j_call: TRBJ2-1; cdr3_aa: CASSFTLAGGSYNEQFF
clone_size: -; v_call: TRBV5-1; j_call: TRBJ1-2; cdr3_aa: CASSLRGGGYTF
clone_size: -; v_call: TRBV12-5; j_call: TRBJ2-1; cdr3_aa: CASGLVLRLSYNEQFF
clone_size: -; v_call: TRBV5-5; j_call: TRBJ1-1; cdr3_aa: CASSSGTGFIEAFF
clone_size: -; v_call: TRBV6-2/TRBV6-3; j_call: TRBJ2-7; cdr3_aa: CASSYSTVLSGGPRIEQYF
clone_size: -; v_call: TRBV19; j_call: TRBJ2-3; cdr3_aa: CASSIRTADTQYF
clone_size: -; v_call: TRBV30; j_call: TRBJ1-1; cdr3_aa: CAWSLGVEAFF
clone_size: -; v_call: TRBV3-1/TRBV3-2; j_call: TRBJ2-1; cdr3_aa: CASSSIAGPNNEQFF
clone_size: -; v_call: TRBV2; j_call: TRBJ1-1; cdr3_aa: CASYGGPMNTEAFF
clone_size: -; v_call: TRBV5-6; j_call: TRBJ1-1; cdr3_aa: CASSLNRLEAFF
clone_size: once; v_call: TRBV6-5; j_call: TRBJ2-1; cdr3_aa: CASIRDSAYNEQFF
clone_size: -; v_call: TRBV6-1; j_call: TRBJ2-5; cdr3_aa: CASSEAQSGTGMETQYF